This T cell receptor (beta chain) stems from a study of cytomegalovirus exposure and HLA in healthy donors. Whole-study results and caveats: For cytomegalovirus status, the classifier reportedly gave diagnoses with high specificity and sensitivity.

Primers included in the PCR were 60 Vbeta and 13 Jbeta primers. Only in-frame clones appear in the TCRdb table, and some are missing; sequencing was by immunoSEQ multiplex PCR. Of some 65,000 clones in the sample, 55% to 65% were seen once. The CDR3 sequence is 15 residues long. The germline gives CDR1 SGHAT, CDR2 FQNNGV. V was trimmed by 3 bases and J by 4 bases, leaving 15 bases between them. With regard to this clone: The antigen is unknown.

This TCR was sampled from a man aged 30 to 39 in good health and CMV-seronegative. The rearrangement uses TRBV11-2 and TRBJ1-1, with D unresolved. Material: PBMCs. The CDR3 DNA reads TGTGCCAGCAGCTTTCCTCAGGTCCTGGGCACTGAAGCTTTCTTT. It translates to CASSFPQVLGTEAFF.